In this sample, the clone carrying this T cell receptor beta chain turned up a few times. Its antigen is unknown. This entry comes from a study of blood T cells in healthy people across ages. Using a J-beta primer mix together with a sample-barcoded 5' primer, a second PCR was run for about 6 to 12 cycles. One entry per CDR3 protein, called by TCRdb with MiXCR from the 5' RACE reads. The data contain 1.8 million or so distinct CDR3 sequences, approximately 39% of them singletons. V gave up 1 base and J gave up 0 bases, with 10 bases separating them. Per the germline V gene, CDR1 is SGHAT and CDR2 is FQNNGV. This CDR3 contains 15 residues. The draw of peripheral blood yielded approximately 10 milliliters from each donor. Broader study findings: Estimates drawn from one million T cells were deemed to understate diversity.

Sequencing was carried out using blood. The chain is built from TRBV11-2 and TRBJ2-7, with a possible D match to TRBD1 (5 bases). The sequence was collected from a human donor in good health. The DNA for the CDR3 is TGTGCCAGCAGCTTAGGCAGGGATGCCTCCTACGAGCAGTACTTC. Amino acid sequence: CASSLGRDASYEQYF.